This T cell receptor (beta chain) comes out of a study of blood T cell repertoires in COVID-19. For the study at large: Sites across the United States, Italy and Spain contributed samples from acute and convalescent COVID-19.

Clones were read by immunoSEQ multiplex PCR, and TCRdb kept only the in-frame ones, dropping some. The table records around 200,000 clones, more than 85% of them present only once. Trimming cost V 0 bases and J 0 bases, with 10 bases left between them. In germline, CDR1 is SGHRS, CDR2 YFSETQ. The CDR3 loop spans 16 amino acids. This chain joins TRBV5-1 and TRBJ1-3; maybe TRBD1 (5 bases). This receptor was taken from a woman of 80 years or more in a cohort sampled during active or convalescent COVID-19. Sample: peripheral blood. CDR3 DNA: TGCGCCAGCAGCTTGGAAGTCCAGGGCTCTGGAAACACCATATATTTT. Its protein product is CASSLEVQGSGNTIYF.